This TCR beta chain was documented in a study of blood T cell repertoires in COVID-19. Across the study: Acute and convalescent COVID-19 samples came from the United States, Italy and Spain.

The authors' processing: For nucleated cells, counts were estimated from reference gene primer amplification. Assay used: immunoSEQ multiplex PCR; TCRdb lists only in-frame clones, some missing. From that table come the V and J calls and clone size; the DNA was used to work out D and trimming. Here the sample spans about 100,000 clones, 70% to 85% being singletons. The sample comprised peripheral blood. The TCR sequence derives from a woman aged 55-70 years with acute or convalescent COVID-19.

The CDR3 coding sequence is TGTGCCAGTAAACCGGGGGGCAGGGGGCCGGATCAGCCCCAGCATTTT. It yields the protein CASKPGGRGPDQPQHF. J is TRBJ1-5 and V is TRBV19, with 8 positions matching TRBD1. Trimming took 7 bases from V and 5 from J; bases not matched to a gene: 13. The CDR3 sequence is 16 residues long. Looked up from germline, CDR1 is LNHDA and CDR2 is SQIVND (reference sequence).